This TCR beta chain appears in the sequencing data of a study of blood T cells in healthy people across ages. This clonotype was observed a few times. For the second PCR, which ran for about 7 to 11 cycles, a sample-barcoded 5' primer and a J-beta primer mix were used. TCRdb analysed the 5' RACE reads with MiXCR anew, one entry per CDR3 protein. The sample gives 600,000 to 900,000 distinct CDR3 sequences, about 26% of which show up once; 3% is in the top ten. The same sample was also used in a study of T cells of mothers and their children. That publication notes: Donation was provided by three healthy Caucasian mothers along with their six children. In cDNA synthesis, all of the extracted RNA was used at around 1.5 ug per 15 ul. TCR recombination output is shaped by thymic selection similarly in related and unrelated pairs.

The source is a boy between 5 and 17 years old in good health. The sample consisted of blood.

This CDR3 reads CSALPANYGYTF. In nucleotides, the CDR3 is TGCAGTGCCCTGCCAGCGAACTATGGCTACACCTTC. V is TRBV20-1 and J is TRBJ1-2; D not certain. Per germline, CDR1 DFQATT and CDR2 SNEGSKA (reference sequence). V lost 6 bases, J lost 2 bases, and 10 bases lay in between. The CDR3 is 12 residues long.